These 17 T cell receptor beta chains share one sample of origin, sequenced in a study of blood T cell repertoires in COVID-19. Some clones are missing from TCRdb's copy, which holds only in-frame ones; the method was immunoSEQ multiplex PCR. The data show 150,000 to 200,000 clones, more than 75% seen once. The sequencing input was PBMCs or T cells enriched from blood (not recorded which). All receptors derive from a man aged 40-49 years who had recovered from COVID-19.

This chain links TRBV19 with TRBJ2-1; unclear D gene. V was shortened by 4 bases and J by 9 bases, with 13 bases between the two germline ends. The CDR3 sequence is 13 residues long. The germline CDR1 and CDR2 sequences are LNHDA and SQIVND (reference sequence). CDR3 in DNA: TGTGCCAGTAGTACCCCTCTGAGGAGTGAGCAGTTCTTC. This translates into CASSTPLRSEQFF.

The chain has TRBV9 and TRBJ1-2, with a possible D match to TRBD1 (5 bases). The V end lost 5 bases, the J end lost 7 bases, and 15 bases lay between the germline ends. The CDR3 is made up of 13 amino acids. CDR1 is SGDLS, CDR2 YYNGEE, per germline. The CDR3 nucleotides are TGTGCCAGCAGATCGACAGTCGCCCTTGGCTACACCTTC. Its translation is CASRSTVALGYTF.

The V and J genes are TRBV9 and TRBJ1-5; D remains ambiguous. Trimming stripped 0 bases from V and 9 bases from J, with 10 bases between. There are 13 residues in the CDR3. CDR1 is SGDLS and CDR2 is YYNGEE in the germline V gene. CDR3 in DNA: TGTGCCAGCAGCGTAGAGCCCGACACGCCCCAGCATTTT. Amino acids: CASSVEPDTPQHF.

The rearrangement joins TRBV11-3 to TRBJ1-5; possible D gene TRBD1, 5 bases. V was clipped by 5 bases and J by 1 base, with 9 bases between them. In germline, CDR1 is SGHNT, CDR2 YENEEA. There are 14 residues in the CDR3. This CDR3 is CASSGAISNQPQHF. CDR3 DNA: TGTGCCAGCAGCGGGGCAATAAGCAATCAGCCCCAGCATTTT.

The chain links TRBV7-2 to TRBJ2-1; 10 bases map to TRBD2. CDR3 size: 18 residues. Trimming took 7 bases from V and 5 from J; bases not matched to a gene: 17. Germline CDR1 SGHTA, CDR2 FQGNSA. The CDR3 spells CASNKGRLAGALDNEQFF. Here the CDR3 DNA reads TGTGCCAGCAATAAAGGACGGCTAGCGGGGGCCCTAGACAATGAGCAGTTCTTC.

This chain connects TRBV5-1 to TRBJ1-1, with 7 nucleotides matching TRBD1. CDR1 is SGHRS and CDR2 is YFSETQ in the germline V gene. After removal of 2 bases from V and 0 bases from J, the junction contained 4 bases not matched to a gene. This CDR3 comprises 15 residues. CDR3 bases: TGCGCCAGCAGCTTAACGACAGGGATGAACACTGAAGCTTTCTTT. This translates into CASSLTTGMNTEAFF.

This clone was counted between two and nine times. The CDR3 nucleotides read TGTGCCACCAGTGATTTGTCAGGGGGAGATCAGCCCCAGCATTTT. Protein product: CATSDLSGGDQPQHF. The chain employs TRBV24-1 and TRBJ1-5; 7 bases are shared with TRBD1. V was pared by 0 bases and J by 5 bases, with 3 bases of the junction left unmatched. There are 15 residues in the CDR3. Germline V gene data show CDR1 as KGHDR and CDR2 as SFDVKD.

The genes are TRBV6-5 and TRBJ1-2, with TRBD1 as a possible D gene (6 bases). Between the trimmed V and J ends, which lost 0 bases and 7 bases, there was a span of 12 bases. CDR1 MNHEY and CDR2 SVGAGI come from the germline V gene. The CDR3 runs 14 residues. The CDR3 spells CASSYSTGLSGYTF. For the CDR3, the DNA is TGTGCCAGCAGTTACTCCACAGGGCTGAGTGGCTACACCTTC.

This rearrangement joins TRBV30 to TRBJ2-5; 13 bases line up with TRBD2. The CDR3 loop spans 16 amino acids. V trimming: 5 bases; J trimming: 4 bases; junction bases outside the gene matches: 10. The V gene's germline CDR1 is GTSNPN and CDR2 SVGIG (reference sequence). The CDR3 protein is CAWAGLAGARLETQYF. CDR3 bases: TGTGCCTGGGCCGGACTAGCGGGAGCCCGACTAGAGACCCAGTACTTC.

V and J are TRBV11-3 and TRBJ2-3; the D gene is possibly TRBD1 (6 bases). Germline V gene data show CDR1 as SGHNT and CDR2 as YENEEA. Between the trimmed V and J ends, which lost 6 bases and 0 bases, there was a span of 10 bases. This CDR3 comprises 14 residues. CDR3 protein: CASSPGASTDTQYF. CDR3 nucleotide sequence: TGTGCCAGCAGTCCAGGGGCTAGCACAGATACGCAGTATTTT.

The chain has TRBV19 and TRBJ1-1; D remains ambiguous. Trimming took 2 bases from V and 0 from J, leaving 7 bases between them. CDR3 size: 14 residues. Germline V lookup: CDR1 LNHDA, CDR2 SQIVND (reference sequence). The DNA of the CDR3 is TGTGCCAGTAGTATATCAGACATGAACACTGAAGCTTTCTTT. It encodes CASSISDMNTEAFF.

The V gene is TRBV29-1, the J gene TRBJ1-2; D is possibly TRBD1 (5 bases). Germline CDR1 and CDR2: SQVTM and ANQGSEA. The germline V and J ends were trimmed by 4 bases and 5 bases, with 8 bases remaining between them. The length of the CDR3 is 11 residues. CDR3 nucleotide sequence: TGCAGCGTTGTCTCAGGGTATGGCTACACCTTC. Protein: CSVVSGYGYTF.

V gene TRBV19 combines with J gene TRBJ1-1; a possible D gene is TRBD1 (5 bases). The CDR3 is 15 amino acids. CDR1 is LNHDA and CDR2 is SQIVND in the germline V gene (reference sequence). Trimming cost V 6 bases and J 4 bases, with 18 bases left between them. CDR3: CASSHWGGPRTEAFF. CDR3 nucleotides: TGTGCCAGTAGCCATTGGGGGGGTCCCCGCACTGAAGCTTTCTTT.

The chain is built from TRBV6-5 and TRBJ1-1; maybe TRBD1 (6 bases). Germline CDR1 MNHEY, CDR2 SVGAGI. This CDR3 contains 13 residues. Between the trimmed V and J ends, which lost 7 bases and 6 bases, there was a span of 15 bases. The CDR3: CASTKTGISEAFF. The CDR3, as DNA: TGTGCCAGCACCAAGACAGGAATCTCTGAAGCTTTCTTT.

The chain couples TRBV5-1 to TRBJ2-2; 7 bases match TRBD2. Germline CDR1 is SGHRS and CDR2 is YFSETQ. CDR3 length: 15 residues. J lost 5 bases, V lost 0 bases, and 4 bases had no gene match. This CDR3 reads CASSLDRGGTGELFF. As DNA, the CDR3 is TGCGCCAGCAGCTTGGACCGGGGAGGGACCGGGGAGCTGTTTTTT.

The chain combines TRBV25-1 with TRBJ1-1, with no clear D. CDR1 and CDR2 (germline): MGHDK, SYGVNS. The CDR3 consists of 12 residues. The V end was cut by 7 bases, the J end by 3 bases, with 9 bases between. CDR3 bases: TGTGCCAGCACCGGGTTCGACACTGAAGCTTTCTTT. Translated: CASTGFDTEAFF. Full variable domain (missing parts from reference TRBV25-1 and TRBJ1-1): EADIYQTPRYLVIGTGKKITLECSQTMGHDKMYWYQQDPGMELHLIHYSYGVNSTEKGDLSSESTVSRIRTEHFPLTLESARPSHTSQYLCASTGFDTEAFFGQGTRLTVV.

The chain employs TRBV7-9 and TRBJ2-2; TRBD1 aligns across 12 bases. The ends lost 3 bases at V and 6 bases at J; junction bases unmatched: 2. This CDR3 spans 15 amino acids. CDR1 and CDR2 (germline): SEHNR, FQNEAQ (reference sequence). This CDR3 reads CASSLGQGAPGELFF. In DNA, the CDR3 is TGTGCCAGCAGCTTGGGACAGGGGGCCCCCGGGGAGCTGTTTTTT.